The 3 T cell receptor beta chains below come from one sample, sequenced in a study of T cells in Graves' hyperthyroidism and ophthalmopathy. Amplification yielded TCR beta CDR3 regions, with RNA transcripts as the source. The study used the HTBI primer set for a first-round RT-PCR of the TCR CDR3. Using its own MiXCR run on the multiplex PCR reads, TCRdb lists one record per CDR3 protein. The data hold approximately 710,000 distinct CDR3 sequences, with around 16% observed a single time. Sequencing used blood. Receptors were obtained from a man over 45 with Graves' hyperthyroidism.

Concerning this clonotype itself: The CDR3 ends on some other residue instead of the conserved phenylalanine or tryptophan, so this is likely a read error. This chain joins TRBV6-1 and TRBJ1-1; unclear D gene. With 6 bases removed from V and 0 bases from J, the gap between germline ends came to 14 bases. CDR1 and CDR2 from the germline V gene are MNHNS and SASEGT. This CDR3 has 15 residues. The CDR3 coding sequence is TGTGCCAGCAGAGAGTTTTATCTCATGAACACTGAAGCTTTCCCT. Its protein is CASREFYLMNTEAFP.

The rearrangement joins TRBV28 to TRBJ1-5; 7 bases align to TRBD1. CDR1 is MDHEN and CDR2 is SYDVKM in the germline V gene. J lost 4 bases, V lost 7 bases, and 10 bases had no gene match. CDR3 length equals 15 residues. The CDR3 nucleotides read TGTGCCAGCATCAAAGGAGGGGGCGGGAATCAGCCCCAGCATTTT. It codes for CASIKGGGGNQPQHF.

This clonotype was counted many times. The chain is built from TRBV7-2 and TRBJ1-1; tentatively, D is TRBD1 (5 bases). CDR1 is SGHTA, CDR2 FQGNSA, per germline. V was trimmed by 8 bases and J by 2 bases, leaving 12 bases between them. The CDR3 totals 13 residues. The CDR3 nucleotides are TGTGCCAGCGTGGACAACCGAAACACTGAAGCTTTCTTT. Residues: CASVDNRNTEAFF.